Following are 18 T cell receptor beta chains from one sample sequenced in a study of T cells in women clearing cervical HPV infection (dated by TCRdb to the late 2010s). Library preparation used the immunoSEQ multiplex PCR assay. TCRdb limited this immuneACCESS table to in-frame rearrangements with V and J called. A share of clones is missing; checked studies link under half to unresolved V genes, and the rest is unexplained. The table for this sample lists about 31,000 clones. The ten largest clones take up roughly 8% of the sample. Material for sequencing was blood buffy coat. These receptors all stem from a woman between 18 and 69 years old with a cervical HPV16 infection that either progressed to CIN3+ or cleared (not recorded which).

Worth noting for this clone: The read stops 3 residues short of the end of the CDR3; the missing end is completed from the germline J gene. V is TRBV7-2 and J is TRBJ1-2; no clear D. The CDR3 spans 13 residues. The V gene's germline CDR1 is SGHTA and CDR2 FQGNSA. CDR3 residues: CASSLLGPNDYTF. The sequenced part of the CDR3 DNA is TGTGCCAGCAGCTTATTAGGGCCCAATGAC.

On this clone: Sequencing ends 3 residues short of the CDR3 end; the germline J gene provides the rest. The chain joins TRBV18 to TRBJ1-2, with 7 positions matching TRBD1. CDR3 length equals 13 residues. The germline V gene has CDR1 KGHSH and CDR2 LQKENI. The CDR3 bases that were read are TGTGCCAGCTCTCCTGACAGGGACCACGAC. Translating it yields CASSPDRDHD. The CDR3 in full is CASSPDRDHDYTF.

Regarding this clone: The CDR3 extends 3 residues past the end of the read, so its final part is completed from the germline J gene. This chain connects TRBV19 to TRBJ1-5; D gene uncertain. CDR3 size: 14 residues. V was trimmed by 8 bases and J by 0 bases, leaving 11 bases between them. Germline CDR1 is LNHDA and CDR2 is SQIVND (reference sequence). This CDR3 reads CASARGYSNQPQHF. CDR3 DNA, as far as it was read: TGTGCCAGTGCTCGGGGTTATAGCAATCAGCCC.

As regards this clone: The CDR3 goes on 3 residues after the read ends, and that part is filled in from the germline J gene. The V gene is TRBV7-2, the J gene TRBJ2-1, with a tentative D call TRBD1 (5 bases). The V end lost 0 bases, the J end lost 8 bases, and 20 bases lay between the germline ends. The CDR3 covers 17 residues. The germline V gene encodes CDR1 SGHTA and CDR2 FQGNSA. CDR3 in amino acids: CASSLAVGGASPDEQFF. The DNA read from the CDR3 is TGTGCCAGCAGCTTAGCGGTAGGTGGGGCATCCCCCGATGAG.

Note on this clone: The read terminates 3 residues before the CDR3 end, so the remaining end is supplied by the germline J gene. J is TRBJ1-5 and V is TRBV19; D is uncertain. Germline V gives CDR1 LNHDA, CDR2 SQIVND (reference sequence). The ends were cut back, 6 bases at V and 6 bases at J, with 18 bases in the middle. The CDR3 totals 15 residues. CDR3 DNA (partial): TGTGCCAGTAGGGCCAATCGAAGGGCGGGTCAGCCC. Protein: CASRANRRAGQP. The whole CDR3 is CASRANRRAGQPQHF.

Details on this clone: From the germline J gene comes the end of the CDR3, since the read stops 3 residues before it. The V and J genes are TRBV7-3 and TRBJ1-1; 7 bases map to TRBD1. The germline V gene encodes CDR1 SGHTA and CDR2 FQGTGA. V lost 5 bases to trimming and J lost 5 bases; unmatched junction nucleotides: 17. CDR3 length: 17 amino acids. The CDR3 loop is CASSALGNDRVGTEAFF. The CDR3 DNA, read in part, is TGTGCCAGCAGCGCCCTAGGAAACGACAGGGTTGGTACTGAA.

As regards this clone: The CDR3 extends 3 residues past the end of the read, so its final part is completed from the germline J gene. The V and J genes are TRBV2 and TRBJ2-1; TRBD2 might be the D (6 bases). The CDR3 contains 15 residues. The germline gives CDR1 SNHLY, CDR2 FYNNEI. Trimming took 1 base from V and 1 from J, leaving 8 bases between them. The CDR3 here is CASSEDLASYNEQFF. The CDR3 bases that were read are TGTGCCAGCAGTGAAGATCTAGCGTCCTACAATGAG.

The CDR3 spells CASSQEPGDFSSPLHF. The covered CDR3 bases are TGCGCCAGCAGCCAAGAACCGGGGGATTTTAGTTCACCC. The rearrangement joins TRBV4-1 to TRBJ1-6; D is possibly TRBD1 (5 bases). The CDR3 end falls 3 residues outside the read, so it is completed with the germline J gene. V was shortened by 0 bases and J by 9 bases, with 15 bases between the two germline ends. Germline-derived CDR1 and CDR2 are MGHRA and YSYEKL. CDR3 length: 16 residues.

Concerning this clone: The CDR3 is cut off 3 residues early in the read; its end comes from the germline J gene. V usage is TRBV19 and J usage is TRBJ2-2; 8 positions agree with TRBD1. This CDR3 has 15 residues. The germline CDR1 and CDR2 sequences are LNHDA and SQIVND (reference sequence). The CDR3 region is CASSSDRVANEKLFF. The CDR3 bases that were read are TGTGCCAGTAGTTCGGACAGGGTCGCTAATGAAAAG.

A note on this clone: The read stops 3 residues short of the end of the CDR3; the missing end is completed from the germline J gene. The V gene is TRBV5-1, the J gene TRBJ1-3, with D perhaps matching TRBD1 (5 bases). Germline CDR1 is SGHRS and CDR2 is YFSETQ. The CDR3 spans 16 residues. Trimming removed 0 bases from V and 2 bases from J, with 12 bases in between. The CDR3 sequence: CASSLEGVGAGNTIYF. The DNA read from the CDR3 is TGCGCCAGCAGCTTGGAAGGGGTTGGAGCTGGAAACACC.

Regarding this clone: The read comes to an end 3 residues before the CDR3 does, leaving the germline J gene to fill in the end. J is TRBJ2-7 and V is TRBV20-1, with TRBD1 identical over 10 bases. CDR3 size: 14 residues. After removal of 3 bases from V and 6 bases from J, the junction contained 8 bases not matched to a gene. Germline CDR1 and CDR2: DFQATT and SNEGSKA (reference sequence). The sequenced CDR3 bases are TGCAGTGCTAGGGGAGGGACAGGGGCGTTCGAG. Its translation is CSARGGTGAFE. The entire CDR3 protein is CSARGGTGAFEQYF.

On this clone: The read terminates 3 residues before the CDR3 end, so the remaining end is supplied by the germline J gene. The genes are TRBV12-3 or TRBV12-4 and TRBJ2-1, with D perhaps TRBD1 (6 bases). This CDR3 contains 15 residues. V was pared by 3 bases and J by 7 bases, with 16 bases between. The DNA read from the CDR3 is TGTGCCAGCAGTTTTCGGGCAGGGGCAGCGAATGAG. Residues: CASSFRAGAANE. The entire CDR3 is CASSFRAGAANEQFF.

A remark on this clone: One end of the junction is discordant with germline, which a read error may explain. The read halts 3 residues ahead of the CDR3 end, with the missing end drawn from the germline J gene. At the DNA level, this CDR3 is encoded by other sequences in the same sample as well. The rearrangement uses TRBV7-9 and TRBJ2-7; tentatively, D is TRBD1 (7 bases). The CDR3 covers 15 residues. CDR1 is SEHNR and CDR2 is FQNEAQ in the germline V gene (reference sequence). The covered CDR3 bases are TGTGCTAGCAGCAGCAGGGGGGCGGCAACCTACGAG. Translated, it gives CASSSRGAATYE. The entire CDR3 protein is CASSSRGAATYEQYF.

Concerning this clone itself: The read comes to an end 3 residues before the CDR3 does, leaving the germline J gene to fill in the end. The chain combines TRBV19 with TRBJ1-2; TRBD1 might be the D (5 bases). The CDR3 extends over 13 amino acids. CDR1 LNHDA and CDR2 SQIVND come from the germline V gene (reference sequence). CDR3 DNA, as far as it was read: TGTGCCAGTAGTATTGGGGCAGGCCAAGGC. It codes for CASSIGAGQG. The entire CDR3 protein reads CASSIGAGQGYTF.

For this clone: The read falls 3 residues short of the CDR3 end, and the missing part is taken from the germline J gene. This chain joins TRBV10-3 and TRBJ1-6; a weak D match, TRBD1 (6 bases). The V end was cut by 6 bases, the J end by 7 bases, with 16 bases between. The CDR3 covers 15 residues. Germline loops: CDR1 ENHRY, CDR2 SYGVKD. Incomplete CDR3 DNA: TGTGCCATCAGAAGGACAGAAACGGGAAATTCACCC. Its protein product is CAIRRTETGNSP. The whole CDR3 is CAIRRTETGNSPLHF.

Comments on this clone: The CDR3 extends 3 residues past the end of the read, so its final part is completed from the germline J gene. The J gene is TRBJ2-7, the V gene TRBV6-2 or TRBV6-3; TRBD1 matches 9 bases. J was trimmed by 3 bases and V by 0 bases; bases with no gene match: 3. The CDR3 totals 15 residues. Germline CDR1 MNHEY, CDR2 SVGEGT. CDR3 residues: CASSYSGQGIYEQYF. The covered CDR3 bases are TGTGCCAGCAGTTACTCCGGACAGGGGATCTACGAG.

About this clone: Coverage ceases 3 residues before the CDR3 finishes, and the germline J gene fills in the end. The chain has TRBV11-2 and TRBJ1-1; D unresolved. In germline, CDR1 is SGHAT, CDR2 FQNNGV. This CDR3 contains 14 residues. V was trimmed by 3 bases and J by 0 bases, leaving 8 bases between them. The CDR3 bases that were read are TGTGCCAGCAGCTTTTCAGGTGTGAACACTGAA. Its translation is CASSFSGVNTE. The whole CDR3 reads CASSFSGVNTEAFF.

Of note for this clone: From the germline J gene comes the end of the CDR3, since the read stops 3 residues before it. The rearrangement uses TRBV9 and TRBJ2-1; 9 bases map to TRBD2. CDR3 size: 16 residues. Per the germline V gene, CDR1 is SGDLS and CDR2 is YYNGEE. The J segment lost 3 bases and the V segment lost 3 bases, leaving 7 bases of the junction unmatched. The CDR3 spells CASSGSGGKLYNEQFF. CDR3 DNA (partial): TGTGCCAGCAGCGGTAGCGGGGGAAAACTCTACAATGAG.